This TCR beta chain was recovered during a study of identical twins. A few counts support this clonotype. The CDR3 has 15 residues. Trimming removed 2 bases from V and 1 base from J, with 11 bases in between. TCRdb independently ran MiXCR on the 5' RACE reads; one entry per CDR3 protein. The sample has 400,000 to 500,000 distinct CDR3 sequences, roughly an eighth seen once. The data were also submitted as part of a second study, on yellow fever vaccine responses in identical twins.

Sequencing used CD4+ T cells sorted from blood. This chain connects TRBV12-3 or TRBV12-4 to TRBJ1-1; D is possibly TRBD1 (6 bases). This clonotype was sampled from a woman aged 18 to 35 in good health. The CDR3 DNA reads as TGTGCCAGCAGTTTACAGGGACACGAGAACACTGAAGCTTTCTTT. It yields the protein CASSLQGHENTEAFF.